These 20 T cell receptor beta chains were all obtained from the same sample, sequenced in a study of T cell responses to AZD1222 COVID-19 vaccine. Only in-frame clones appear in the TCRdb table, and some are missing; sequencing was by immunoSEQ multiplex PCR. The sample records some 100,000 clones, roughly 90% being singletons. The sequences come from peripheral blood, collected on day 0 of AZD1222 vaccination. These TCRs come from an adult in good health.

This chain connects TRBV27 to TRBJ1-1, with 7 nucleotides matching TRBD1. The CDR3 extends over 15 amino acids. The V segment lost 2 bases and the J segment 0 bases; nucleotides outside the gene matches: 3. CDR1 is MNHEY, CDR2 SMNVEV, per germline (reference sequence). DNA of the CDR3: TGTGCCAGCAGTTTACAAACAGGGGTGAACACTGAAGCTTTCTTT. Translated, it gives CASSLQTGVNTEAFF.

J is TRBJ2-5 and V is TRBV6-5, with D perhaps matching TRBD2 (7 bases). CDR3 length equals 14 residues. V was trimmed by 4 bases and J by 5 bases, leaving 14 bases between them. Germline assignment: CDR1 MNHEY and CDR2 SVGAGI. CDR3 sequence (DNA): TGTGCCAGCAGTTTGGGGGGGCCCGGGGAGACCCAGTACTTC. It specifies CASSLGGPGETQYF.

The J gene is TRBJ2-7, the V gene TRBV2; D remains ambiguous. Germline V gene data show CDR1 as SNHLY and CDR2 as FYNNEI. V gave up 6 bases and J gave up 3 bases, with 15 bases separating them. The CDR3 sequence is 14 residues long. The CDR3 DNA is TGTGCCAGCAGGCTACTTATCACAGTCTACGAGCAGTACTTC. This codes for CASRLLITVYEQYF.

This sequence joins TRBV21-1 and TRBJ1-2; the tabulated D call, TRBD1, remains unverified against the DNA. TRBV21-1 is a pseudogene locus. This CDR3 comprises 12 residues. The CDR3 sequence: CASPGQDGGYTF. Written as DNA, the CDR3 is TGTGCCAGCCCTGGACAGGACGGTGGCTACACCTTC.

This clone was seen only once. The V and J genes are TRBV13 and TRBJ1-1, with a possible D match to TRBD1 (5 bases). The CDR3 sequence is 12 residues long. Trimming pared 3 bases from V and 8 bases from J, leaving 10 bases between. Per germline, CDR1 PRHDT and CDR2 FYEKMQ (reference sequence). The chain's CDR3 is CASSFYRGEAFF. The CDR3 DNA reads TGTGCCAGCAGCTTTTATCGGGGGGAAGCTTTCTTT.

The rearrangement joins TRBV11-2 to TRBJ2-3; D is unresolved. Germline V lookup: CDR1 SGHAT, CDR2 FQNNGV. V lost 5 bases and J lost 7, with 7 bases in between. This CDR3 is 11 amino acids long. The CDR3 here is CASSAGNTQYF. For the CDR3, the DNA is TGTGCCAGCAGCGCTGGTAATACGCAGTATTTT.

The rearrangement links TRBV9 to TRBJ1-2; TRBD1 might be the D (6 bases). V lost 4 bases to trimming and J lost 5 bases, with 12 bases between them. The CDR3 is 13 residues long. CDR1 and CDR2 (germline): SGDLS, YYNGEE. CDR3 in DNA: TGTGCCAGCAGCCCCGGGACACTTTATGGCTACACCTTC. Translation gives CASSPGTLYGYTF. The full variable domain, rest sourced from reference TRBV9 and TRBJ1-2, is DSGVTQTPKHLITATGQRVTLRCSPRSGDLSVYWYQQSLDQGLQFLIQYYNGEERAKGNILERFSAQQFPDLHSELNLSSLELGDSALYFCASSPGTLYGYTFGSGTRLTVV.

J is TRBJ1-4 and V is TRBV6-5; 8 bases align to TRBD1. The J segment lost 7 bases and the V segment lost 9 bases, leaving 7 bases of the junction unmatched. There are 13 residues in the CDR3. CDR1 MNHEY and CDR2 SVGAGI come from the germline V gene. CDR3 sequence reads: CASAEDRAEKLFF. CDR3 in DNA: TGTGCCAGTGCGGAGGACAGGGCTGAAAAACTGTTTTTT.

The chain couples TRBV3-1 (or the pseudogene TRBV3-2) to TRBJ2-2, with D possibly called TRBD1 or TRBD2 (6 bases each). This CDR3 spans 15 amino acids. Looked up from germline, CDR1 is LGHDT and CDR2 is YNNKEL (reference sequence). The V and J ends lost 4 bases and 7 bases respectively, with 16 bases between them. CDR3 protein: CASSPAPGAGGELFF. CDR3 DNA: TGTGCCAGCAGCCCAGCCCCGGGGGCTGGCGGGGAGCTGTTTTTT.

As DNA, the CDR3 is TGTGCCAGCCGGGTCGGGCAAGAGCAGTACTTC. The encoded protein is CASRVGQEQYF. The chain is built from TRBV2 and TRBJ2-7, with unresolved D. V dropped 8 bases and J dropped 7 bases, with 12 bases sitting between them. Germline V gene sequence: CDR1 SNHLY, CDR2 FYNNEI. The CDR3 consists of 11 residues.

The chain has TRBV5-8 and TRBJ2-7; 7 bases map to TRBD1. This CDR3 comprises 14 residues. V dropped 6 bases and J dropped 0; count of bases not matched to a gene: 6. The germline gives CDR1 SGHTS, CDR2 YDEGEE. The CDR3 loop is CASTQQGNSYEQYF. The DNA of the CDR3 is TGTGCCAGCACCCAACAGGGGAACTCCTACGAGCAGTACTTC.

The chain joins TRBV5-5 to TRBJ2-1; TRBD1 agrees at 8 bases. CDR3 size: 19 residues. Germline V gene data show CDR1 as SGHKS and CDR2 as YYEKEE (reference sequence). V dropped 4 bases and J dropped 0; count of bases not matched to a gene: 15. In nucleotides, the CDR3 is TGTGCCAGCAGCCCGCGGACAGGGACGGCGATAAGCTCCTACAATGAGCAGTTCTTC. It translates to CASSPRTGTAISSYNEQFF.

V is TRBV3-1 (or the pseudogene TRBV3-2) and J is TRBJ2-7; 9 bases match TRBD1. CDR3 length equals 15 residues. V lost 1 base to trimming and J lost 5 bases; unmatched junction nucleotides: 6. The germline CDR1 and CDR2 sequences are LGHDT and YNNKEL (reference sequence). This CDR3 is CASSQVTGTGNEQYF. In nucleotides, the CDR3 is TGTGCCAGCAGCCAAGTCACCGGGACAGGGAACGAGCAGTACTTC.

The CDR3 bases are TGTGCCAGCAGCCTGACTAGCGGGAGCTCCTACGAGCAGTACTTC. Its protein product is CASSLTSGSSYEQYF. The V call is TRBV11-2, the J call TRBJ2-7; TRBD2 agrees at 12 bases. V shed 5 bases, J shed 0 bases, and the junction held 2 bases outside the gene matches. The CDR3 sequence is 15 residues long. In germline, CDR1 is SGHAT, CDR2 FQNNGV.

This chain connects TRBV4-2 to TRBJ2-1, with D perhaps TRBD2 (6 bases). The germline V and J ends were trimmed by 1 base and 1 base, with 20 bases remaining between them. CDR1 and CDR2 (germline): LGHNA, YNFKEQ. The CDR3 sequence is 19 residues long. The CDR3 DNA is TGTGCCAGCAGCCAAGCATATAATACGCGGGACCGTTCCTACAATGAGCAGTTCTTC. It specifies CASSQAYNTRDRSYNEQFF.

V and J are TRBV28 and TRBJ2-7, with D tentatively TRBD1 or TRBD2 (6 bases each). Germline loops: CDR1 MDHEN, CDR2 SYDVKM. This CDR3 spans 15 amino acids. The V end was cut by 7 bases, the J end by 1 base, with 17 bases between. DNA of the CDR3: TGTGCCAGCATCATTGGAGGGGGTGGTTCCTACGAGCAGTACTTC. It translates to CASIIGGGGSYEQYF.

V and J are TRBV12-3 or TRBV12-4 and TRBJ2-2; no clear D. The CDR3 runs 11 residues. Trimming stripped 8 bases from V and 5 bases from J, with 6 bases between. CDR3 residues: CASRGTGELFF. In DNA, the CDR3 is TGTGCCAGCCGAGGAACCGGGGAGCTGTTTTTT.

J is TRBJ2-7 and V is TRBV11-2; no clear D. V was shortened by 5 bases and J by 2 bases, with 4 bases between the two germline ends. The CDR3 contains 11 residues. From germline, CDR1 is SGHAT and CDR2 FQNNGV. CDR3 protein: CASSTTYEQYF. The DNA for the CDR3 is TGTGCCAGCAGCACCACCTACGAGCAGTACTTC.

The rearrangement links TRBV5-1 to TRBJ1-1, with TRBD1 identical over 8 bases. Germline lookup yields CDR1 SGHRS and CDR2 YFSETQ. V was clipped by 4 bases and J by 2 bases; unmatched bases: 4. The CDR3 has 14 residues. The CDR3 reads CASSRTGSNTEAFF. DNA for the CDR3: TGCGCCAGCAGCAGGACAGGGTCCAACACTGAAGCTTTCTTT.

A single count supports this clone. The CDR3 is CASMGGYEQYF. CDR3 DNA: TGTGCCAGCATGGGGGGGTACGAGCAGTACTTC. V gene TRBV28 combines with J gene TRBJ2-7, with 7 nucleotides matching TRBD2. The J segment lost 4 bases and the V segment lost 7 bases, leaving 1 base of the junction unmatched. Germline CDR1 MDHEN, CDR2 SYDVKM. There are 11 residues in the CDR3.